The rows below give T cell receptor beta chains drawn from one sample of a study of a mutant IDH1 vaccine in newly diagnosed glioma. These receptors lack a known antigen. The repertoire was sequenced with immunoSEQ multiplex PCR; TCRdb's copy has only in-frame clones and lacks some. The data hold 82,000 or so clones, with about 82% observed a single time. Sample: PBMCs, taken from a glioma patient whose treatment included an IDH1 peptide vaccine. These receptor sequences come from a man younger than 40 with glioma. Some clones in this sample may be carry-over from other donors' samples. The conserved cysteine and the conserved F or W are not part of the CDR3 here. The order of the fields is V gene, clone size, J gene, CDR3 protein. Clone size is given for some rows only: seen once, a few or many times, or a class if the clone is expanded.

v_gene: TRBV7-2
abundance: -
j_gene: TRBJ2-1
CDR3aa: ASSHIRGGVDEQF

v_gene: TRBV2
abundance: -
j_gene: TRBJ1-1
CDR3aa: ASSEASRGEAF

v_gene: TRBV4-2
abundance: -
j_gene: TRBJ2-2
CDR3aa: ASSQGLARRTGELF

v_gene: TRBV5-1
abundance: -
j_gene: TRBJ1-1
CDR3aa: ASSQRTGGNEAF

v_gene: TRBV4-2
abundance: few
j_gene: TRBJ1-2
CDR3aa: ASSQESTGSYGYT

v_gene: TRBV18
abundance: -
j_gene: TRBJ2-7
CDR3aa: ASSPPAKGAYEQY

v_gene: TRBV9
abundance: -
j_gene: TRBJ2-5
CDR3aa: ASSVGASGSVETQY

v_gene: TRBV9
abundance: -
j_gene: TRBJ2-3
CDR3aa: ASSPGTGVSTDTQY

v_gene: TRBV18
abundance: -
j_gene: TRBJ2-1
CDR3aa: ASSPGGSYNEQF

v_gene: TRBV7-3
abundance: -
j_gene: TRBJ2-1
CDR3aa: ASSSGSLNEQF

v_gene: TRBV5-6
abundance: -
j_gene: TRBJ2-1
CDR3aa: ASSLSSLPSYNEQF

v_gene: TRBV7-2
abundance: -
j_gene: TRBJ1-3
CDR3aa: ASSFFLGSGNTIY

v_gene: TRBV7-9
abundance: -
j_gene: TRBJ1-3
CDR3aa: ASSYLRPGRGNTIY

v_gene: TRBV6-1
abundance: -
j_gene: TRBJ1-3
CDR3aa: ASSEGVWQGLDTIY

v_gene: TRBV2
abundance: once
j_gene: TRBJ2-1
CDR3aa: ASGTIYNEQF

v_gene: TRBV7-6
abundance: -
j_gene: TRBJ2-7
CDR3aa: ASSPGSNYEQY

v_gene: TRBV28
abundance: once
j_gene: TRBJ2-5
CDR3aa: ASSLGLAQETQY

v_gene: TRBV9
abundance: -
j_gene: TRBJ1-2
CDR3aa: ASSVASRTGYGYT

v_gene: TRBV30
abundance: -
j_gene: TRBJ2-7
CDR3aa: AWSAELIYEQY

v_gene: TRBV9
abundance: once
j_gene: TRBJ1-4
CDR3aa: ASSVGGGQGLEKLF

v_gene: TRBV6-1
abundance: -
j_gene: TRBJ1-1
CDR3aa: ASSSWGQNTEAF

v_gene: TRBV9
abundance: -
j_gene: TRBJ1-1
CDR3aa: ASGGEALF

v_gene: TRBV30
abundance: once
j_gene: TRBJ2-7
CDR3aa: AWSVRDRGSYEQY

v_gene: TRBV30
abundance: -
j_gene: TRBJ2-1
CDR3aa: AWEKGIYEQF

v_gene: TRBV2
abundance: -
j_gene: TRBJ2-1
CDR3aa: ASELAAGIGHNEQF

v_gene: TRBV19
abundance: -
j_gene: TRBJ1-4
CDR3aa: ASSHRDRVEEKLF

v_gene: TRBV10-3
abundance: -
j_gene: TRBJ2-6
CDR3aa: AISEGAGANVLT

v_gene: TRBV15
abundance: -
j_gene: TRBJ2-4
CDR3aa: ATKAGGFENIQY

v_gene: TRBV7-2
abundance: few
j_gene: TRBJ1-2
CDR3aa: ASSSDPGTAYGYT